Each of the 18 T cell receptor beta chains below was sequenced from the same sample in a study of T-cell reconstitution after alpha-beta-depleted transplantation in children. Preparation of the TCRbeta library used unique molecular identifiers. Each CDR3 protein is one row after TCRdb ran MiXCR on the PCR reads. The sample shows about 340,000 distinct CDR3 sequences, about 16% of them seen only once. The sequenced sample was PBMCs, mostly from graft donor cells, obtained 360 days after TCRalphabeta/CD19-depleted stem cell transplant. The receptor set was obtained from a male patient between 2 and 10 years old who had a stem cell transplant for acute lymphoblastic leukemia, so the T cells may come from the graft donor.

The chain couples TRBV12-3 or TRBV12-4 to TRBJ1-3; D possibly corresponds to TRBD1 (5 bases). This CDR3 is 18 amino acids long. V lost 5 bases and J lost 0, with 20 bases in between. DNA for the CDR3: TGTGCCAGCAGTCTGCGAGAGTCGGGGCCCCGCTCTGGAAACACCATATATTTT. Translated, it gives CASSLRESGPRSGNTIYF.

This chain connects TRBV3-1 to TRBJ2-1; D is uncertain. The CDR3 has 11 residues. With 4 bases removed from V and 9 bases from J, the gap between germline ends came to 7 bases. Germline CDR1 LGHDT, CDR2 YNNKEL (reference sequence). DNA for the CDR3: TGTGCCAGCAGCCGAACTCGTGAGCAGTTCTTC. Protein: CASSRTREQFF.

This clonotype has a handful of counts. CDR3 amino acids: CASSPRQGLAIGELFF. The DNA of the CDR3 is TGTGCCAGCAGTCCCCGACAGGGACTAGCGATCGGGGAGCTGTTTTTT. This chain joins TRBV27 and TRBJ2-2; 10 bases are a match to TRBD2. J gave up 7 bases and V 5 bases, and 10 bases lay outside the gene matches. CDR1 and CDR2 from the germline V gene are MNHEY and SMNVEV (reference sequence). This CDR3 is built from 16 residues.

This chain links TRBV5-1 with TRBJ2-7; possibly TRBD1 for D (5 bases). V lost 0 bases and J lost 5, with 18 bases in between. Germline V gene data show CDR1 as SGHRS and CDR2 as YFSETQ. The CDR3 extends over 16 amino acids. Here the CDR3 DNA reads TGCGCCAGCAGCTTGGATGGGGCCTCGTTGAAGGACGAGCAGTACTTC. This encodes CASSLDGASLKDEQYF.

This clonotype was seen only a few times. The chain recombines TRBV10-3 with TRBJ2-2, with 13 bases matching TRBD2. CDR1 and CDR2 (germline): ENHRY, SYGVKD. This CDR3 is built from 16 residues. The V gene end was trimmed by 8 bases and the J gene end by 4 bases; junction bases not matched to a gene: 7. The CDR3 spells CAIGGTSGISTGELFF. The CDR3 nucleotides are TGTGCCATCGGAGGGACTAGCGGGATAAGCACCGGGGAGCTGTTTTTT.

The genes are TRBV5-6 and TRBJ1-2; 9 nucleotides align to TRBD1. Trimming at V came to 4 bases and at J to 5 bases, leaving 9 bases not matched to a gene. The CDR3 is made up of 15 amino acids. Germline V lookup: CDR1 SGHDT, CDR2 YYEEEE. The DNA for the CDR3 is TGTGCCAGCAGCATAACAGGGGGCGCGGAGTATGGCTACACCTTC. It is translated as CASSITGGAEYGYTF.

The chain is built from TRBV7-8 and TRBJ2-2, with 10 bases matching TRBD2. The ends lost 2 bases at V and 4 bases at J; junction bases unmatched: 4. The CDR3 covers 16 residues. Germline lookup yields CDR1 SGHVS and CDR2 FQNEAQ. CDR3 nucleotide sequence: TGTGCCAGCAGCTTAACTAGCGGGACCTTCACCGGGGAGCTGTTTTTT. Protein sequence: CASSLTSGTFTGELFF.

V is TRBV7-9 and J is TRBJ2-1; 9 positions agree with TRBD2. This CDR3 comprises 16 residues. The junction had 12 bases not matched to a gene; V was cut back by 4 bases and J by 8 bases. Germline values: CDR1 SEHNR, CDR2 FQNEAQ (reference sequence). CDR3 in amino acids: CASSSRRVSGRDEQFF. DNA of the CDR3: TGTGCCAGCAGCTCCCGGCGGGTTAGCGGGAGAGATGAGCAGTTCTTC.

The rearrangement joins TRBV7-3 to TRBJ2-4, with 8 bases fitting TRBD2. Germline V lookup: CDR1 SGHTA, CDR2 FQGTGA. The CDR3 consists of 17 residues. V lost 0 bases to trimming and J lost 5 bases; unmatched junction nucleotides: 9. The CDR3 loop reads CASSLTGGLAGQNIQYF. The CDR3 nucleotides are TGTGCCAGCAGCTTAACGGGAGGGCTAGCGGGCCAAAACATTCAGTACTTC.

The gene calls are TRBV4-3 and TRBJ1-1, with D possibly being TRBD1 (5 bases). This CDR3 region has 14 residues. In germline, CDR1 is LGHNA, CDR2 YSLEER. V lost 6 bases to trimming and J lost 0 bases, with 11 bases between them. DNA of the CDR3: TGCGCCAGCAGAGGCAGGGAAATGAACACTGAAGCTTTCTTT. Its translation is CASRGREMNTEAFF.

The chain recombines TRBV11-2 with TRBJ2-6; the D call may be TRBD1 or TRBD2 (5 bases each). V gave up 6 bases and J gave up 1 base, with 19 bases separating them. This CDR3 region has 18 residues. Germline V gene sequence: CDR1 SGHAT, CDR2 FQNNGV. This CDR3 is CASRTSHPGASGANVLTF. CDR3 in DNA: TGTGCCAGCAGGACGAGTCACCCCGGGGCTTCTGGGGCCAACGTCCTGACTTTC. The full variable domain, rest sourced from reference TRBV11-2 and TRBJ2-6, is EAGVAQSPRYKIIEKRQSVAFWCNPISGHATLYWYQQILGQGPKLLIQFQNNGVVDDSQLPKDRFSAERLKGVDSTLKIQPAKLEDSAVYLCASRTSHPGASGANVLTFGAGSRLTVL.

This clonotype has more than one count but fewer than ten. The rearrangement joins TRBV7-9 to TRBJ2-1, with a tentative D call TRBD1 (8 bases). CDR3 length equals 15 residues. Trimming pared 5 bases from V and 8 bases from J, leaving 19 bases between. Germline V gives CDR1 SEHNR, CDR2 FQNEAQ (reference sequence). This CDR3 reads CASSPTGGVKDEQFF. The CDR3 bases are TGTGCCAGCAGCCCCACAGGGGGGGTTAAGGATGAGCAGTTCTTC.

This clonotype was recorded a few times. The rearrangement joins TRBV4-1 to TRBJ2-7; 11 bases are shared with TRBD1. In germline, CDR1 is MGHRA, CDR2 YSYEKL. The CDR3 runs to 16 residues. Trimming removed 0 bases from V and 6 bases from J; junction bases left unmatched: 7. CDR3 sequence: CASSQDPRTGGFEQYF. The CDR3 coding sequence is TGCGCCAGCAGCCAAGATCCCCGGACAGGGGGCTTCGAGCAGTACTTC.

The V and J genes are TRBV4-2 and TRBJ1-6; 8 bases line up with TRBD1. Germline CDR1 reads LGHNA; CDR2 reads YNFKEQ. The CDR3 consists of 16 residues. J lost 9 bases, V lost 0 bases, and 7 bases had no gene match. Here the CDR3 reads CASSQDGNRGGSPLHF. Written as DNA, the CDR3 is TGTGCCAGCAGCCAAGATGGGAACAGGGGGGGTTCACCCCTCCACTTT.

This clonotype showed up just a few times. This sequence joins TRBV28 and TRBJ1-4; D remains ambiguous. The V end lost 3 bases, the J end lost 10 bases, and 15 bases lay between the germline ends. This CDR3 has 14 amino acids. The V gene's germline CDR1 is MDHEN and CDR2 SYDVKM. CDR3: CASSFRSRTGKLFF. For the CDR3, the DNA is TGTGCCAGCAGTTTCAGGAGTAGAACCGGAAAACTGTTTTTT.

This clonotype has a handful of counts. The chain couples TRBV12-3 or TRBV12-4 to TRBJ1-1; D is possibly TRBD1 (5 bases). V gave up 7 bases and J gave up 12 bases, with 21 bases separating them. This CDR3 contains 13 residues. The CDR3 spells CASTESGTRITFF. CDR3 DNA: TGTGCCAGCACCGAATCCGGGACCAGAATTACTTTCTTT.

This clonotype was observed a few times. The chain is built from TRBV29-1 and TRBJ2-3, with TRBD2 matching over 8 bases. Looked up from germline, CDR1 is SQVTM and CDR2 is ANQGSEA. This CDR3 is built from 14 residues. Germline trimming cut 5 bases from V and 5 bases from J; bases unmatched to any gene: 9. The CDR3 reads CSVQTGGPGDTQYF. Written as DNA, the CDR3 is TGCAGCGTTCAAACGGGAGGGCCCGGAGATACGCAGTATTTT.

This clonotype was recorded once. As DNA, the CDR3 is TGCGCCAGCAGCCCGGACAGGGGAGCTAATGAAAAACTGTTTTTT. This gives the protein CASSPDRGANEKLFF. The chain has TRBV5-1 and TRBJ1-4; TRBD1 matches at 9 bases. CDR1 and CDR2 from the germline V gene are SGHRS and YFSETQ. The V segment lost 4 bases and the J segment 3 bases; nucleotides outside the gene matches: 4. The CDR3 sequence is 15 residues long.